One sample yielded the 5 T cell receptor beta chains listed below, sequenced in a study of cytomegalovirus exposure and HLA in healthy donors. Sequencing was performed with immunoSEQ multiplex PCR; in TCRdb, only in-frame clones are kept and a portion is missing. This sample yields 300,000 to 350,000 clones, of which nearly 90% are seen a single time; around 0.88% belongs to the top ten. Sequenced sample: PBMCs. These receptors all come from a man aged 25-45 years in good health and CMV-seronegative.

The chain recombines TRBV19 with TRBJ2-5, with D maybe TRBD1 (5 bases). From germline, CDR1 is LNHDA and CDR2 SQIVND (reference sequence). The CDR3 contains 17 residues. Trimming left V 4 bases short and J 5 bases short, with 23 bases between. The CDR3 sequence is CASSTTIPGQYWETQYF. DNA for the CDR3: TGTGCCAGTAGTACCACAATTCCAGGGCAGTATTGGGAGACCCAGTACTTC.

This chain joins TRBV4-3 and TRBJ1-5; D not certain. In germline, CDR1 is LGHNA, CDR2 YSLEER. Trimming took 8 bases from V and 0 from J, leaving 14 bases between them. This CDR3 spans 15 amino acids. The CDR3 sequence is CASSSGPNSNQPQHF. The CDR3 DNA reads TGCGCCAGCTCTTCAGGTCCCAATAGCAATCAGCCCCAGCATTTT.

J is TRBJ1-4 and V is TRBV7-5. TRBV7-5 is a known pseudogene. The CDR3 contains 15 residues. CDR3 residues: CVRSWSGGRREKLFF. The CDR3 coding sequence is TGTGTCAGAAGCTGGTCCGGAGGGCGGCGGGAAAAACTGTTTTTT.

The rearrangement joins TRBV5-1 to TRBJ1-1, with 7 nucleotides matching TRBD1. V was pared by 4 bases and J by 0 bases, with 9 bases of the junction left unmatched. CDR3 size: 16 residues. CDR1 and CDR2 (germline): SGHRS, YFSETQ. CDR3: CASSTRDSPMNTEAFF. In DNA, the CDR3 is TGCGCCAGCAGCACCCGGGACAGCCCGATGAACACTGAAGCTTTCTTT.

This clone was recorded only once. The rearrangement links TRBV5-6 to TRBJ1-1; D unresolved. The CDR3 consists of 14 residues. Trimming took off 0 bases at V and 0 bases at J, with 6 bases between the two ends. Germline CDR1 is SGHDT and CDR2 is YYEEEE. DNA of the CDR3: TGTGCCAGCAGCTTGGGGTCAGTGAACACTGAAGCTTTCTTT. Translated: CASSLGSVNTEAFF. Full variable domain (rest looked up from reference TRBV5-6 and TRBJ1-1): DAGVTQSPTHLIKTRGQQVTLRCSPKSGHDTVSWYQQALGQGPQFIFQYYEEEERQRGNFPDRFSGHQFPNYSSELNVNALLLGDSALYLCASSLGSVNTEAFFGQGTRLTVV.